Below, one T cell receptor beta chain is given with its context. Its antigen is still unknown. The CDR3 covers 12 residues. Germline V CDR1 and CDR2: SQVTM, ANQGSEA. Trimming cost V 2 bases and J 1 base, with 6 bases left between them. The sample originates from a study of early T cells in non-severe SARS-CoV-2 infection. Study information: Bulk RNA isolated from unsorted whole blood underwent sequencing; chains were not paired. Findings and limits, study-wide: CD4 and private specificities were missed by VDJdb matching, which favored anti-spike CD8 responses.

The protocol attached unique molecular identifiers to individual cDNA molecules. A single record per CDR3 protein comes from TCRdb applying MiXCR to the 5' RACE reads. The sample shows about 47,000 distinct CDR3 sequences, 8% to 13% of them seen only once. The sequencing sample was made of whole blood. The receptor was isolated from an adult who was a healthcare worker with PCR-confirmed SARS-CoV-2 infection or an uninfected control (not recorded which). This chain joins TRBV29-1 and TRBJ2-7, with unresolved D. CDR3 in DNA: TGCAGCGTTGAACAGGAATCCTACGAGCAGTACTTC. It encodes CSVEQESYEQYF.